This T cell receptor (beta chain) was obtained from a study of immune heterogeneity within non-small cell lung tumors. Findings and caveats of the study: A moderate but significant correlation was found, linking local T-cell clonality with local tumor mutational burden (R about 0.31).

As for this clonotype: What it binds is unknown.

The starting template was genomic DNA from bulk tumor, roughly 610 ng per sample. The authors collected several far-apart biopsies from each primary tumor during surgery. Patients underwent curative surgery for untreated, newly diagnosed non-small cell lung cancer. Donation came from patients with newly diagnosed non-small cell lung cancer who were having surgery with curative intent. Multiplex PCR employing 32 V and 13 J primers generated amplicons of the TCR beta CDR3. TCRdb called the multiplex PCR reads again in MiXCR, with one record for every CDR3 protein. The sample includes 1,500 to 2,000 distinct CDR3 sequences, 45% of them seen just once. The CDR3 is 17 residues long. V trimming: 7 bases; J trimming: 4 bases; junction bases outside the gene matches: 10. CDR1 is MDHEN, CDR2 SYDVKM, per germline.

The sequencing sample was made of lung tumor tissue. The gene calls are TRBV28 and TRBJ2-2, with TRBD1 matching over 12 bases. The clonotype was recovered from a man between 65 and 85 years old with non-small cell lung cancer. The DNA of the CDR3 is TGTGCCAGCACCCGAGCAGCGGGACAGGGGGCCACCGGGGAGCTGTTTTTT. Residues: CASTRAAGQGATGELFF. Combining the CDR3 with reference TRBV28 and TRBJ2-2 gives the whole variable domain DVKVTQSSRYLVKRTGEKVFLECVQDMDHENMFWYRQDPGLGLRLIYFSYDVKMKEKGDIPEGYSVSREKKERFSLILESASTNQTSMYLCASTRAAGQGATGELFFGEGSRLTVL.